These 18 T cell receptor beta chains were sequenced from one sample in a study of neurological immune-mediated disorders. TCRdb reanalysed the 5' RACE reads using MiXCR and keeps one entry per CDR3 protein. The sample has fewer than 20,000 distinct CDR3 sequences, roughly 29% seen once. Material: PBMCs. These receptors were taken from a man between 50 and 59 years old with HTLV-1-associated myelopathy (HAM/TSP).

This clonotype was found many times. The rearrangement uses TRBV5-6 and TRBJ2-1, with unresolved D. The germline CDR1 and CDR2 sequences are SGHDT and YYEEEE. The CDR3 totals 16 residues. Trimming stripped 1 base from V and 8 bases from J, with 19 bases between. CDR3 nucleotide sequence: TGTGCCAGCAGCTTGTATGCGGCTAGAAAGTCCCATGAGCAGTTCTTC. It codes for CASSLYAARKSHEQFF.

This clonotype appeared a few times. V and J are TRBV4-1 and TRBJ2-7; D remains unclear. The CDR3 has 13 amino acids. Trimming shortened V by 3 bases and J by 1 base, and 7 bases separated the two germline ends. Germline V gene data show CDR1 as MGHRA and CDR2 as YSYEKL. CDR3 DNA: TGCGCCAGCAGCCAGTTGGAGTCCTACGAGCAGTACTTC. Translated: CASSQLESYEQYF.

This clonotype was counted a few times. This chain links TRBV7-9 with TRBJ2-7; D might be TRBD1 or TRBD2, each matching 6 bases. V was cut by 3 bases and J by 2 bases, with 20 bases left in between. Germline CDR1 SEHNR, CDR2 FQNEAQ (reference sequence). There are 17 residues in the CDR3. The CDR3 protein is CASSFSLGGRVPYEQYF. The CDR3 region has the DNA TGTGCCAGCAGCTTTAGCCTCGGGGGCCGGGTACCCTACGAGCAGTACTTC.

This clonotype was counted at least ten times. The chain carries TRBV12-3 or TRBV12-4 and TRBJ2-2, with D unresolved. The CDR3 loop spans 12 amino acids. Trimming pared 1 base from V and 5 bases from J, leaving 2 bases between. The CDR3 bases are TGTGCCAGCAGTTTAGGGACCGGGGAGCTGTTTTTT. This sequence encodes CASSLGTGELFF.

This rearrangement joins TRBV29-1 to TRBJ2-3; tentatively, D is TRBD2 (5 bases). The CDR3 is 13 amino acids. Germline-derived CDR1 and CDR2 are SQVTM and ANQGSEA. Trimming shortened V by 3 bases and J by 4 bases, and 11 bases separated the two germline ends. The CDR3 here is CSVESRAPDTQYF. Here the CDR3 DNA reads TGCAGCGTTGAGTCGAGGGCCCCAGATACGCAGTATTTT.

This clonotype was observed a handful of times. The CDR3 loop is CASRHEGLSDEQYF. For the CDR3, the DNA is TGCGCCAGCAGGCACGAAGGGTTAAGTGACGAGCAGTACTTC. The genes are TRBV5-1 and TRBJ2-7; no firm D call. V was cut by 5 bases and J by 5 bases, with 17 bases left in between. The CDR3 has 14 residues. Germline V lookup: CDR1 SGHRS, CDR2 YFSETQ.

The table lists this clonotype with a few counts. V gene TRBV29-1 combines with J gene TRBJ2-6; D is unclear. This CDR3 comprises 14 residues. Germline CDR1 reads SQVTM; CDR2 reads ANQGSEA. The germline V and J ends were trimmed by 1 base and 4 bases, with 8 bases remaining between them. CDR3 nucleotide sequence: TGCAGCGTTGAAGGCGGTGGCGGGGCCAACGTCCTGACTTTC. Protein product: CSVEGGGGANVLTF.

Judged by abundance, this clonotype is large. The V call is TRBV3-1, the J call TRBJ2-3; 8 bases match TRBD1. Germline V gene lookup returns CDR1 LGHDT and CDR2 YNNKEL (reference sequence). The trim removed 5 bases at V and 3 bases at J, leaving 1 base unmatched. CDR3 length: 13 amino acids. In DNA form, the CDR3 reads TGTGCCAGCAGCGGACAGGGAACAGATACGCAGTATTTT. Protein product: CASSGQGTDTQYF.

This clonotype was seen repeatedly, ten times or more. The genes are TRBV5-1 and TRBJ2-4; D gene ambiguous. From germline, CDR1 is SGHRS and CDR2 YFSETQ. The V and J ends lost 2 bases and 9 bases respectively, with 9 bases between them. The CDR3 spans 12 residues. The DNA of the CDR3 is TGCGCCAGCAGCTTCGGTGGGGTCATTCAGTACTTC. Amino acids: CASSFGGVIQYF.

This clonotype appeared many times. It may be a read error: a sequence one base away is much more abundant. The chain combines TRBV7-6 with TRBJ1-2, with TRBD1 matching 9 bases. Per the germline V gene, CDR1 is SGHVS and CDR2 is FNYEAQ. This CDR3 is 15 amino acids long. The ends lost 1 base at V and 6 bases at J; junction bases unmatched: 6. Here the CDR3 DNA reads TGTGCCAGCAGCTTAGGGACAGGGGATCCCCATGGCTACACCTTC. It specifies CASSLGTGDPHGYTF. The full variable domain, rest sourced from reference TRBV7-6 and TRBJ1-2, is GAGVSQSPRYKVTKRGQDVALRCDPISGHVSLYWYRQALGQGPEFLTYFNYEAQQDKSGLPNDRFSAERPEGSISTLTIQRTEQRDSAMYRCASSLGTGDPHGYTFGSGTRLTVV.

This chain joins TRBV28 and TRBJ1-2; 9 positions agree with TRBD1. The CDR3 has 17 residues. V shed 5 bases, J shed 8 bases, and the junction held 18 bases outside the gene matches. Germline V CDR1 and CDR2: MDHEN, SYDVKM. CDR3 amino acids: CASSHSTPGQGLGGYTF. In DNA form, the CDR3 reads TGTGCCAGCAGTCACTCCACGCCGGGACAGGGTTTGGGAGGCTACACCTTC.

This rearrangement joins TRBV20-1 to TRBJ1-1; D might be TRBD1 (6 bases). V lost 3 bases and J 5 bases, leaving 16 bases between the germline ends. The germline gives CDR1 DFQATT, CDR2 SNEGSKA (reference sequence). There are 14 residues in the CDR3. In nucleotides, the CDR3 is TGCAGTGCTAGTCACGGAGGGGGAGGAACTGAAGCTTTCTTT. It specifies CSASHGGGGTEAFF.

The DNA of the CDR3 is TGTGCCAGCACCCTGGGACAGACTAATGAAAAACTGTTTTTT. Protein: CASTLGQTNEKLFF. The J gene is TRBJ1-4, the V gene TRBV6-1; 7 nucleotides agree with TRBD1. CDR1 is MNHNS, CDR2 SASEGT, per germline. J lost 2 bases, V lost 7 bases, and 4 bases had no gene match. This CDR3 spans 14 amino acids.

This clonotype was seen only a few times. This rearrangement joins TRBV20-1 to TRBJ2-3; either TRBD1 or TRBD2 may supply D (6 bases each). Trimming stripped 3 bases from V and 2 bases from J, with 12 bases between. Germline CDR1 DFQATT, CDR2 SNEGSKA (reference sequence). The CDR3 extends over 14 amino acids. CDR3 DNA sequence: TGCAGTGCTAGGGGGGCGGGGTCCACAGATACGCAGTATTTT. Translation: CSARGAGSTDTQYF.

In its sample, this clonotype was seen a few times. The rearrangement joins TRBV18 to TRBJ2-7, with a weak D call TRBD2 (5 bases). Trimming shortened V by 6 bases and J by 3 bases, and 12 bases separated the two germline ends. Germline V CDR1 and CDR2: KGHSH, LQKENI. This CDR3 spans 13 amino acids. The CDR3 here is CASSRGLDYEQYF. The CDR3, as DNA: TGTGCCAGCTCCCGCGGACTGGACTACGAGCAGTACTTC. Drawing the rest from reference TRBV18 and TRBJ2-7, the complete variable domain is NAGVMQNPRHLVRRRGQEARLRCSPMKGHSHVYWYRQLPEEGLKFMVYLQKENIIDESGMPKERFSAEFPKEGPSILRIQQVVRGDSAAYFCASSRGLDYEQYFGPGTRLTVT.

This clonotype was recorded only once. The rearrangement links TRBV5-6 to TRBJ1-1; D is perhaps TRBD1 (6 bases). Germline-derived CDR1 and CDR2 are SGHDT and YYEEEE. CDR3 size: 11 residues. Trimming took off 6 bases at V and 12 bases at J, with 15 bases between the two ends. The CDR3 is CASTLGAESFF. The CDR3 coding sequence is TGTGCCAGCACCCTGGGGGCAGAATCTTTCTTT.

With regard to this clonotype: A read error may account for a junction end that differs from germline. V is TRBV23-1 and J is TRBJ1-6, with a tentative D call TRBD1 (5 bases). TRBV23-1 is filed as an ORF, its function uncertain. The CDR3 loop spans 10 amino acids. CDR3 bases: TGCGCCAAACCCGGGACCGCTTCTATCTTT. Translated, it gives CAKPGTASIF.

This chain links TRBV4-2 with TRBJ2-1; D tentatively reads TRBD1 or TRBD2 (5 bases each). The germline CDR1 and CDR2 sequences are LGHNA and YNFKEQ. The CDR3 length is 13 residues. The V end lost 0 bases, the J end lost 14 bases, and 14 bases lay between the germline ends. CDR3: CASSQDEGTEEFF. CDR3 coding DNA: TGTGCCAGCAGCCAAGATGAGGGGACGGAGGAGTTCTTC.